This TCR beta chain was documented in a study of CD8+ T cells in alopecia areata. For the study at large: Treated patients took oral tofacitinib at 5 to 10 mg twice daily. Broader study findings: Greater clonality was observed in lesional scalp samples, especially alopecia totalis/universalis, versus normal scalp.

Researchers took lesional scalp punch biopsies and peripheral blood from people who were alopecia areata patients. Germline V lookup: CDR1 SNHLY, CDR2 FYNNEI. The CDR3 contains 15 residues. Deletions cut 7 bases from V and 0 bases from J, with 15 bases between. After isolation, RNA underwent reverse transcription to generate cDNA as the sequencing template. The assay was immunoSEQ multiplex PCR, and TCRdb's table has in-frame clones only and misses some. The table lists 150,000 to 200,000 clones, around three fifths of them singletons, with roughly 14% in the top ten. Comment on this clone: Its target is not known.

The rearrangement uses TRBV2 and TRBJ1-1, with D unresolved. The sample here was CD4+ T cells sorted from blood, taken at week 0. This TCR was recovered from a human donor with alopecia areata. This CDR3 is CASTDPGIMNTEAFF. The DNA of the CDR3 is TGTGCCAGCACCGACCCCGGAATCATGAACACTGAAGCTTTCTTT.